This T cell receptor (beta chain) was found in a study of molecular identifiers for immune sequencing clone quantification. Germline values: CDR1 SGDLS, CDR2 YYNGEE. V was pared by 5 bases and J by 3 bases, with 5 bases between. This CDR3 is 12 amino acids long. Remarks on this clonotype: Possible read error: a much larger clone is one base away.

TCRdb reprocessed the PCR reads with MiXCR, giving one entry per CDR3 protein. The sample lists about half a million distinct CDR3 sequences, around 25% occurring once. Sequencing was done on a sample of naive CD8+ T cells from blood, with Jurkat cell RNA spiked in. Noted subset: FACS-sorted CD8+CD4-CCR7+CD45RA+ naive T cells. This TCR was sampled from a human donor in good health. Some libraries in this study had Jurkat cell RNA spiked in. The chain carries TRBV9 and TRBJ2-2; D ambiguous. DNA of the CDR3: TGTGCCAGCAGGGCAGACACCGGGGAGCTGTTTTTT. Translating gives CASRADTGELFF.